These 31 T cell receptor beta chains were sequenced from one sample in a study of human T cells and chemical hapten exposure. One entry per CDR3 protein, called by TCRdb with MiXCR from the RACE reads. The sample has roughly 53,000 distinct CDR3 sequences, approximately 9.9% seen once. Time point reported: patch test 3, about 24 weeks after DPC sensitization. Specified treatment: therapeutic diphenylcyclopropenone sensitization with weekly scalp DPC. Sequencing used whole blood, obtained in connection with sensitization to the hapten diphenylcyclopropenone (DPC). All receptors come from a woman between 40 and 55 years old with alopecia areata. Some clones in this sample may be carry-over from other donors' samples.

This clonotype was detected a few times. The rearrangement joins TRBV28 to TRBJ1-5; D possibly corresponds to TRBD1 (6 bases). V shed 6 bases and J shed 3 bases, with 12 bases lying between them. This CDR3 has 14 residues. The germline V gene encodes CDR1 MDHEN and CDR2 SYDVKM. The CDR3 nucleotides read TGTGCCAGCAGCCCGGGACAACTCAATCAGCCCCAGCATTTT. Protein: CASSPGQLNQPQHF. The full variable domain, with the rest looked up from reference TRBV28 and TRBJ1-5, is DVKVTQSSRYLVKRTGEKVFLECVQDMDHENMFWYRQDPGLGLRLIYFSYDVKMKEKGDIPEGYSVSREKKERFSLILESASTNQTSMYLCASSPGQLNQPQHFGDGTRLSIL.

This clonotype came up many times. The chain recombines TRBV6-2 or TRBV6-3 with TRBJ1-2; D gene unclear. This CDR3 has 14 residues. Germline V gene data show CDR1 as MNHEY and CDR2 as SVGEGT. Deletions cut 10 bases from V and 4 bases from J, with 19 bases between. Written as DNA, the CDR3 is TGTGCCACCTCGCTCTCAGTGGGAAGCTATGGCTACACCTTC. Encoded protein: CATSLSVGSYGYTF.

The chain couples TRBV18 to TRBJ2-3, with a tentative D call TRBD2 (6 bases). Germline loops: CDR1 KGHSH, CDR2 LQKENI. The CDR3 has 15 amino acids. The V end lost 0 bases, the J end lost 4 bases, and 11 bases lay between the germline ends. Here the CDR3 DNA reads TGTGCCAGCTCACCACCGGAGGGTTTGGCAGATACGCAGTATTTT. This translates into CASSPPEGLADTQYF.

This clonotype was counted at least ten times. The rearrangement links TRBV7-2 to TRBJ2-3; D perhaps matches TRBD1 (5 bases). The length of the CDR3 is 14 residues. Trimming cost V 8 bases and J 0 bases, with 12 bases left between them. CDR1 SGHTA and CDR2 FQGNSA come from the germline V gene. The CDR3 DNA sequence: TGTGCCAGCGGGAATAGACAGAGCACAGATACGCAGTATTTT. It translates to CASGNRQSTDTQYF.

This clonotype appeared a few times. The rearrangement uses TRBV18 and TRBJ1-2; no reliable D call. CDR1 KGHSH and CDR2 LQKENI come from the germline V gene. The CDR3 contains 15 residues. V was shortened by 3 bases and J by 5 bases, with 16 bases between the two germline ends. CDR3 sequence (DNA): TGTGCCAGCTCACCGGGCCTTGGGATGGAGTATGGCTACACCTTC. It yields the protein CASSPGLGMEYGYTF.

This clonotype has ten or more counts. CDR3 nucleotides: TGTGCCAGCAGCCCCCTCCAAGAGACCCAGTACTTC. It codes for CASSPLQETQYF. V is TRBV7-6 and J is TRBJ2-5; unclear D gene. The CDR3 runs to 12 residues. The ends were cut back, 5 bases at V and 1 base at J, with 5 bases in the middle. Germline V gene sequence: CDR1 SGHVS, CDR2 FNYEAQ.

CDR3 in amino acids: CASSNQTGIAKNIQYF. Written as DNA, the CDR3 is TGTGCCAGCAGCAATCAGACAGGAATAGCCAAAAACATTCAGTACTTC. The V and J genes are TRBV5-5 and TRBJ2-4; D might be TRBD1 (6 bases). In germline, CDR1 is SGHKS, CDR2 YYEKEE (reference sequence). The CDR3 has 16 residues. With 4 bases removed from V and 0 bases from J, the gap between germline ends came to 14 bases.

The chain links TRBV20-1 to TRBJ2-7; no reliable D call. The CDR3 has 12 amino acids. CDR1 and CDR2 from the germline V gene are DFQATT and SNEGSKA (reference sequence). The germline V and J ends were trimmed by 2 bases and 2 bases, with 7 bases remaining between them. The CDR3 spells CSARRFPYEQYF. CDR3 in DNA: TGCAGTGCTAGAAGATTTCCCTACGAGCAGTACTTC.

This clonotype occurred many times. This chain joins TRBV7-3 and TRBJ2-7; tentatively, D is TRBD1 or TRBD2 (5 bases each). Germline values: CDR1 SGHTA, CDR2 FQGTGA. Trimming pared 5 bases from V and 4 bases from J, leaving 21 bases between. The CDR3 extends over 16 amino acids. DNA of the CDR3: TGTGCCAGCAGCGTTGGGACGAATAAGGCCAAGTACGAGCAGTACTTC. Translation: CASSVGTNKAKYEQYF.

This clonotype turned up a few times. The J gene is TRBJ2-3, the V gene TRBV11-3; D gene uncertain. Germline CDR1 SGHNT, CDR2 YENEEA. Trimming shortened V by 5 bases and J by 5 bases, and 11 bases separated the two germline ends. This CDR3 region has 13 residues. The CDR3 nucleotides are TGTGCCAGCAGCCGCACTTTAGAAGATACGCAGTATTTT. This encodes CASSRTLEDTQYF.

This clonotype showed up many times. V is TRBV20-1 and J is TRBJ1-1, with TRBD1 matching over 7 bases. In germline, CDR1 is DFQATT, CDR2 SNEGSKA (reference sequence). This CDR3 has 15 residues. J was trimmed by 1 base and V by 0 bases; bases with no gene match: 5. The CDR3 loop reads CSAREVGGPNTEAFF. CDR3 sequence (DNA): TGCAGTGCTAGAGAGGTAGGGGGCCCGAACACTGAAGCTTTCTTT.

The J gene is TRBJ2-7, the V gene TRBV28, with D tentatively TRBD1 (6 bases). V was trimmed by 6 bases and J by 3 bases, leaving 9 bases between them. Per the germline V gene, CDR1 is MDHEN and CDR2 is SYDVKM. The CDR3 is made up of 12 amino acids. The CDR3 bases are TGTGCCAGCAGGGGCAGGGGCTACGAGCAGTACTTC. It specifies CASRGRGYEQYF.

There are many counts of this clonotype. The chain uses TRBV11-2 and TRBJ2-5; D is ambiguous. V was shortened by 4 bases and J by 5 bases, with 8 bases between the two germline ends. Germline V gene data show CDR1 as SGHAT and CDR2 as FQNNGV. The CDR3 sequence is 12 residues long. The CDR3 spells CASSSIGETQYF. The CDR3 coding sequence is TGTGCCAGCAGCTCCATAGGGGAGACCCAGTACTTC.

The chain recombines TRBV2 with TRBJ2-2; D is ambiguous. This CDR3 is 14 amino acids long. CDR1 is SNHLY and CDR2 is FYNNEI in the germline V gene. V gave up 9 bases and J gave up 1 base, with 12 bases separating them. CDR3 coding DNA: TGTGCCAGTAAGGTAGTGGTGAACACCGGGGAGCTGTTTTTT. As protein: CASKVVVNTGELFF.

This clonotype was seen only a few times. This chain connects TRBV7-7 to TRBJ2-2; D assignment may be TRBD1 or TRBD2 (5 bases each). CDR1 is SSHAT and CDR2 is FNYEAQ in the germline V gene (reference sequence). The CDR3 extends over 16 amino acids. V lost 2 bases, J lost 7 bases, and 17 bases lay in between. CDR3 sequence reads: CASSLLQGAAVGELFF. DNA of the CDR3: TGTGCCAGCAGCTTACTTCAGGGAGCCGCGGTCGGGGAGCTGTTTTTT.

The table lists this clonotype with a few counts. The chain combines TRBV20-1 with TRBJ1-1, with D maybe TRBD1 (6 bases). CDR3 length: 13 amino acids. Trimming took off 6 bases at V and 1 base at J, with 12 bases between the two ends. Germline CDR1 reads DFQATT; CDR2 reads SNEGSKA (reference sequence). CDR3 nucleotides: TGCAGTGCACAAAGACAGGCGAACACTGAAGCTTTCTTT. The encoded protein is CSAQRQANTEAFF.

Only a few counts were recorded for this clonotype. This chain's CDR3 is CASLRDTQYF. CDR3 nucleotide sequence: TGTGCCAGCCTGCGGGATACGCAGTATTTT. This chain links TRBV2 with TRBJ2-3; no definite D call. The CDR3 loop spans 10 amino acids. V lost 8 bases to trimming and J lost 6 bases, with 6 bases between them. Germline-derived CDR1 and CDR2 are SNHLY and FYNNEI.

This clonotype has only a few counts. J is TRBJ2-7 and V is TRBV6-1, with 8 bases aligning to TRBD1. The junction had 6 bases not matched to a gene; V was cut back by 6 bases and J by 2 bases. Per germline, CDR1 MNHNS and CDR2 SASEGT. The CDR3 has 14 amino acids. CDR3 coding DNA: TGTGCCAGCAGGCCGAACAGGGGGACCTACGAGCAGTACTTC. It encodes CASRPNRGTYEQYF.

In this sample, this clonotype turned up many times. J is TRBJ2-1 and V is TRBV6-2 or TRBV6-3; D perhaps matches TRBD2 (6 bases). CDR1 and CDR2 from the germline V gene are MNHEY and SVGEGT. Trimming stripped 2 bases from V and 10 bases from J, with 15 bases between. There are 14 residues in the CDR3. CDR3 DNA: TGTGCCAGCAGTTACCAAATGGAGGCGGGGGAGCAGTTCTTC. This gives the protein CASSYQMEAGEQFF.

The V gene is TRBV29-1, the J gene TRBJ2-5, with 7 positions matching TRBD1. CDR1 and CDR2 (germline): SQVTM, ANQGSEA. Trimming took 7 bases from V and 5 from J; bases not matched to a gene: 16. The CDR3 consists of 15 residues. The CDR3 loop is CSARGTMSPLETQYF. The CDR3, as DNA: TGCAGCGCCAGGGGGACAATGAGTCCATTGGAGACCCAGTACTTC.

This clonotype was seen ten or more times. The V call is TRBV7-9, the J call TRBJ2-3; TRBD2 matches at 9 bases. Germline trimming cut 0 bases from V and 14 bases from J; bases unmatched to any gene: 9. The CDR3 is made up of 14 amino acids. The V gene's germline CDR1 is SEHNR and CDR2 FQNEAQ (reference sequence). The CDR3 DNA is TGTGCCAGCAGCTTAGCGGTAGCGGGGGCCCTCTGGTATTTT. Residues: CASSLAVAGALWYF.

This clonotype has a count of ten or more. The V and J genes are TRBV6-2 or TRBV6-3 and TRBJ2-1; 12 bases fit TRBD2. Germline V gives CDR1 MNHEY, CDR2 SVGEGT. This CDR3 spans 14 amino acids. The junction had 5 bases not matched to a gene; V was cut back by 8 bases and J by 6 bases. CDR3 amino acids: CASAGTSGFNEQFF. The DNA of the CDR3 is TGTGCCAGCGCCGGGACTAGCGGGTTCAATGAGCAGTTCTTC.

This clonotype was detected only a few times. The chain employs TRBV7-2 and TRBJ2-2, with D perhaps matching TRBD1 (6 bases). V lost 5 bases and J 1 base, leaving 11 bases between the germline ends. Germline CDR1 and CDR2: SGHTA and FQGNSA. The length of the CDR3 is 15 residues. The CDR3 here is CASSRRGMNTGELFF. The CDR3 region has the DNA TGTGCCAGCAGCCGCAGGGGTATGAACACCGGGGAGCTGTTTTTT.

This clonotype was counted between two and nine times. The genes are TRBV25-1 and TRBJ1-2; D gene unclear. Per the germline V gene, CDR1 is MGHDK and CDR2 is SYGVNS. The V end lost 6 bases, the J end lost 6 bases, and 14 bases lay between the germline ends. The CDR3 is made up of 13 amino acids. The CDR3 nucleotides are TGTGCCAGCAGCCCGACACGGCGGAATGGCTACACCTTC. Its protein is CASSPTRRNGYTF.

Only a few counts were recorded for this clonotype. V and J are TRBV4-1 and TRBJ1-6; unclear D gene. The length of the CDR3 is 16 residues. V was shortened by 1 base and J by 11 bases, with 18 bases between the two germline ends. Germline-derived CDR1 and CDR2 are MGHRA and YSYEKL. CDR3 nucleotides: TGCGCCAGCAGCCAAGCAACTACTGGAATCGGGACACCCCTCCACTTT. Its translation: CASSQATTGIGTPLHF.

In this sample, this clonotype turned up a few times. The gene calls are TRBV7-9 and TRBJ2-7; D ambiguous. CDR1 SEHNR and CDR2 FQNEAQ come from the germline V gene (reference sequence). The CDR3 loop spans 12 amino acids. V lost 5 bases, J lost 3 bases, and 8 bases lay in between. The CDR3 is CASSAWSYEQYF. CDR3 DNA: TGTGCCAGCAGCGCATGGAGCTACGAGCAGTACTTC. Filled out from reference TRBV7-9 and TRBJ2-7, the complete variable domain reads DTGVSQNPRHKITKRGQNVTFRCDPISEHNRLYWYRQTLGQGPEFLTYFQNEAQLEKSRLLSDRFSAERPKGSFSTLEIQRTEQGDSAMYLCASSAWSYEQYFGPGTRLTVT.

This clonotype showed up many times. The chain carries TRBV12-3 or TRBV12-4 and TRBJ1-3; D unresolved. The CDR3 is 12 residues long. The ends were cut back, 11 bases at V and 0 bases at J, with 8 bases in the middle. The CDR3: CAYRGSGNTIYF. In DNA, the CDR3 is TGTGCCTACCGGGGCTCTGGAAACACCATATATTTT.

This clonotype was seen a few times. This sequence joins TRBV28 and TRBJ1-1, with D perhaps TRBD1 (6 bases). CDR1 and CDR2 (germline): MDHEN, SYDVKM. The CDR3 loop spans 15 amino acids. V dropped 6 bases and J dropped 4 bases, with 18 bases sitting between them. The chain's CDR3 is CASRILQGGGTEAFF. CDR3 DNA sequence: TGTGCCAGCAGGATCCTACAGGGAGGTGGCACTGAAGCTTTCTTT.

In this sample, this clonotype turned up many times. The V call is TRBV3-1, the J call TRBJ2-2; D is undetermined. The V gene lost 4 bases and the J gene lost 2 bases, with 11 bases spanning the gap. Germline-derived CDR1 and CDR2 are LGHDT and YNNKEL (reference sequence). There are 15 residues in the CDR3. CDR3 residues: CASSPARANTGELFF. CDR3 in DNA: TGTGCCAGCAGCCCGGCACGGGCAAACACCGGGGAGCTGTTTTTT.

The J gene is TRBJ1-1, the V gene TRBV3-1; perhaps TRBD1 as D (5 bases). The length of the CDR3 is 13 residues. V was clipped by 3 bases and J by 1 base, with 6 bases between them. From germline, CDR1 is LGHDT and CDR2 YNNKEL (reference sequence). In DNA form, the CDR3 reads TGTGCCAGCAGCCATAGGGGGAACACTGAAGCTTTCTTT. Translating it yields CASSHRGNTEAFF.

In its sample, this clonotype was seen many times. The chain carries TRBV4-2 and TRBJ1-1; no firm D call. Trimming left V 0 bases short and J 7 bases short, with 12 bases between. The V gene's germline CDR1 is LGHNA and CDR2 YNFKEQ. This CDR3 has 14 amino acids. The CDR3 DNA follows: TGTGCCAGCAGCCAAGATTTTGGCAGCCTTGAAGCTTTCTTT. Its protein is CASSQDFGSLEAFF.